Listed below are T cell receptor beta chains from one sample, sequenced in a study of T cells after yellow fever vaccination. TCRdb re-called the 5' RACE reads with MiXCR, one entry per CDR3 protein. The sample consists of roughly 170,000 distinct CDR3 sequences, 5.5% to 7.5% of them appearing once. This specimen was CD4+ T cells sorted from PBMCs, taken on the day of the first yellow fever vaccination. Receptors originate from a man younger than 35 who received the YFV17D yellow fever vaccine. Each CDR3 is given with its conserved first and last residue. The order of the fields is V gene, J gene, clone size, D gene, CDR3 DNA, CDR3 protein. A D gene is named only where the DNA matches it firmly. Clone sizes are given selectively: once, few, many, or a class where the clone is expanded.

TRBV29-1	TRBJ2-2	NA	TRBD2	TGCAGCGCTCTCGGGGGGGCCGGGGAGCTGTTTTTT	CSALGGAGELFF
TRBV7-2	TRBJ2-1	many	NA	TGTGCCAGCAGCTTAGCGCCGACCGGTTACAATGAGCAGTTCTTC	CASSLAPTGYNEQFF
TRBV5-1	TRBJ2-2	NA	NA	TGCGCCAGCAGCCTTCTCCCGGAGGGACAAAACACCGGGGAGCTGTTTTTT	CASSLLPEGQNTGELFF
TRBV20-1	TRBJ2-3	few	TRBD2	TGCAGTGCTAGAGATGCCCTAGCGGGGGGGGATACGCAGTATTTT	CSARDALAGGDTQYF
TRBV2	TRBJ1-4	many	NA	TGTGCCAGCAGTGAGGTTCGGGCTGAAAAACTGTTTTTT	CASSEVRAEKLFF
TRBV9	TRBJ1-5	many	TRBD1	TGTGCCAGCAGCCCTGGGACAGGAAGAAATCAGCCCCAGCATTTT	CASSPGTGRNQPQHF
TRBV5-1	TRBJ1-5	few	NA	TGCGCCAGCAGCATAGAGGGGCTCCTCAATCAGCCCCAGCATTTT	CASSIEGLLNQPQHF
TRBV12-3/TRBV12-4	TRBJ1-3	few	NA	TGTGCCAGCATTCCAGCTGGAAACACCATATATTTT	CASIPAGNTIYF
TRBV9	TRBJ1-3	NA	NA	TGTGCCAGCAGCCCCGTGGGTGGAAACACCATATATTTT	CASSPVGGNTIYF
TRBV30	TRBJ1-6	few	TRBD1	TGTGCCTGGAGACAGACCCAGGGGGCAGACTATAATTCACCCCTCCACTTT	CAWRQTQGADYNSPLHF
TRBV6-1	TRBJ2-1	few	TRBD1	TGTGCCAGCAGTGGCGCCGCAGGGGGCAGTTACAATGAGCAGTTCTTC	CASSGAAGGSYNEQFF
TRBV6-5	TRBJ1-4	many	NA	TGTGCCAGCAGTTACTCGAGAGGGGTGAGGGAAAAACTGTTTTTT	CASSYSRGVREKLFF
TRBV20-1	TRBJ1-1	many	NA	TGCAGTGCTAGACTCCCCTTGACAGATCTCAACACTGAAGCTTTCTTT	CSARLPLTDLNTEAFF
TRBV7-2	TRBJ2-7	many	TRBD2	TGTGCCAGCAGCCCCATTCCGGGGCGGGGGTCCTACGAGCAGTACTTC	CASSPIPGRGSYEQYF
TRBV7-3	TRBJ2-1	many	NA	TGTGCCAGCAGCTGGGCGGCGTCGGGCTACAATGAGCAGTTCTTC	CASSWAASGYNEQFF
TRBV19	TRBJ2-7	NA	TRBD1	TGTGCCAGTAGTGTACAGGGGGAACCCTACGAGCAGTACTTC	CASSVQGEPYEQYF
TRBV5-1	TRBJ2-2	NA	TRBD2	TGCGCCAGCATGGCTAGCGGTAACACCGGGGAGCTGTTTTTT	CASMASGNTGELFF
TRBV12-5	TRBJ2-1	few	TRBD1	TGTGCTAGTGGTTCTAGGGGGCTAGGGGAGCAGTTCTTC	CASGSRGLGEQFF
TRBV5-1	TRBJ1-3	few	NA	TGCGCCAGCAGCTTCGGCAACTCTGGAAACACCATATATTTT	CASSFGNSGNTIYF
TRBV10-2	TRBJ2-2	few	TRBD2	TGCGCCAGCAAACTTAGCGGGGGGTCAGCGGGCGCCGGGGAGCTGTTTTTT	CASKLSGGSAGAGELFF
TRBV4-2	TRBJ1-2	NA	NA	TGTGCCAGCAGCCTAGGCGTGGACTATGGCTACACCTTC	CASSLGVDYGYTF
TRBV7-2	TRBJ1-1	many	NA	TGTGCCAGCAGCATTCAGGGAGGGGGGAACACTGAAGCTTTCTTT	CASSIQGGGNTEAFF
TRBV5-1	TRBJ2-2	NA	NA	TGCGCCAGCAGCGGTAGCCGGGTCCACGGGGAGCTGTTTTTT	CASSGSRVHGELFF
TRBV4-3	TRBJ1-2	many	NA	TGCGCCAGCAGCCGAACTCCCGAGGGGACGGTCTATGGCTACACCTTC	CASSRTPEGTVYGYTF